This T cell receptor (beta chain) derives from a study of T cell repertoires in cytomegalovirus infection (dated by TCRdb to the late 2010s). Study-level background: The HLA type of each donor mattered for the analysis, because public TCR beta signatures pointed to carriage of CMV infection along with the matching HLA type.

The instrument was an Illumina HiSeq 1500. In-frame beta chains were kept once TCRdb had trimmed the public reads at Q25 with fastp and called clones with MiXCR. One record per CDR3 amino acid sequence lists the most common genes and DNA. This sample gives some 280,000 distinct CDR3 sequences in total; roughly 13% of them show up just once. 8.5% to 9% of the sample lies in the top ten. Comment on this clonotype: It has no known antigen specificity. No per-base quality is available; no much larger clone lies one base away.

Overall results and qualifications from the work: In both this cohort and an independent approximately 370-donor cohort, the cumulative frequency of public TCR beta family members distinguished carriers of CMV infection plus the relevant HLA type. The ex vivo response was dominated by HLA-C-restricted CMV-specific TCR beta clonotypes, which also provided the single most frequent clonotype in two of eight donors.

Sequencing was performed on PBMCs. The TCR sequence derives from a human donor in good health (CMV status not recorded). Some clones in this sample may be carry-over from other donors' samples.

The nucleotides read TGTGCCAGCAGCTCCGTAGTTGGAGCGAGGCAGTATTTT. Translated, it reads CASSSVVGARQYF. This chain is built from TRBV11-2 and TRBJ2-3, with the D gene uncertain. Trimming removed 4 bases from V and 11 bases from J, leaving 16 bases between the germline ends. CDR1 and CDR2 are read off the germline V gene as SGHAT and FQNNGV. Measured from the cysteine to the phenylalanine, the CDR3 is 13 residues long. Just CDR3 DNA is preserved here, 39 bases in frame from base 1.